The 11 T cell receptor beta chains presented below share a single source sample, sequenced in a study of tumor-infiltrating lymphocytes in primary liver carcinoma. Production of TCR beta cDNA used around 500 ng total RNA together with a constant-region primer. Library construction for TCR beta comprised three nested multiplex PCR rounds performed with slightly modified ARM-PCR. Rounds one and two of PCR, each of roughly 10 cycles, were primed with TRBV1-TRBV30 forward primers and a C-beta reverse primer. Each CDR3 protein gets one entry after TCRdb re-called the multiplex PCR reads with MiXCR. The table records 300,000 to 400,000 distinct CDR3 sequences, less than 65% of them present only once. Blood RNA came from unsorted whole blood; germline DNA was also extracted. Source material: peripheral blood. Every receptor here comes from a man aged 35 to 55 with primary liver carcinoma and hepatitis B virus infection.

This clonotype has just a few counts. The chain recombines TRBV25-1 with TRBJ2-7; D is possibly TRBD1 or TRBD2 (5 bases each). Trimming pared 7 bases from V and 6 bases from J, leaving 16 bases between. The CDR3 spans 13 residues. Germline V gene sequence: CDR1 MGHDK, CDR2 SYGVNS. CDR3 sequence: CASTRDVTSEQYF. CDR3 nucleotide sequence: TGTGCCAGCACCCGGGACGTCACGAGCGAGCAGTACTTC.

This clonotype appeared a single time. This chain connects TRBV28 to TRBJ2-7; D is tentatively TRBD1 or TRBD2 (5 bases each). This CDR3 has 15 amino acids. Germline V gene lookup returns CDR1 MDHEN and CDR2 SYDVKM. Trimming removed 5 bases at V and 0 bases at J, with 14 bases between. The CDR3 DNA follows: TGTGCCAGCAGTATGGGACGCCAGGACTCCTACGAGCAGTACTTC. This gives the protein CASSMGRQDSYEQYF.

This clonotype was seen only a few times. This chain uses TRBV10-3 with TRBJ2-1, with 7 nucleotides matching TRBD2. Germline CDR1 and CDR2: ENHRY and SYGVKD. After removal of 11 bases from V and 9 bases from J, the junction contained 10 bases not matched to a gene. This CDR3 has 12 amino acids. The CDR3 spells CAVGEGRIEQFF. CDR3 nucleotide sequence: TGTGCCGTGGGGGAGGGCCGAATTGAGCAGTTCTTC.

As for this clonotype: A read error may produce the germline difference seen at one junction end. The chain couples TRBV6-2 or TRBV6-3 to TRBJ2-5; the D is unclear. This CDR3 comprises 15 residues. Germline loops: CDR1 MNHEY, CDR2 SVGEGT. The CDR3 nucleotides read TGTGCCAGCAGCCCGGACGAGTGGGTTGCGGAGACTCAGTACTTC. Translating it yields CASSPDEWVAETQYF.

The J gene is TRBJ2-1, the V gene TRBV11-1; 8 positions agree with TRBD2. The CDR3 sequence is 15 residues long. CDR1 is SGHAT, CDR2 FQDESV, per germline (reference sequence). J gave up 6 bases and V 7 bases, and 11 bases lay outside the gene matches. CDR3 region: CASTTGGGVSNEQFF. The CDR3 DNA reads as TGTGCCAGCACCACGGGGGGGGGCGTGAGCAATGAGCAGTTCTTC.

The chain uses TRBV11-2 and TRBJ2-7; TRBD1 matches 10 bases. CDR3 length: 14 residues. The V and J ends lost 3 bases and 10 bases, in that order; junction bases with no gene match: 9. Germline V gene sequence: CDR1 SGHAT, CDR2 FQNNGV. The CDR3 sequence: CASSFGTGAYGQYF. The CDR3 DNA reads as TGTGCCAGCAGCTTCGGGACAGGGGCCTACGGACAGTACTTC.

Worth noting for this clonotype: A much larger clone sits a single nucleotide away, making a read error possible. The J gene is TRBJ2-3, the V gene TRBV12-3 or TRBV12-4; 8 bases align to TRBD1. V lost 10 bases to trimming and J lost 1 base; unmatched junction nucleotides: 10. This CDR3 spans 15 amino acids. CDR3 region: CANSPGQGRTDTQYF. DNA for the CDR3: TGTGCCAACAGCCCCGGACAGGGTCGCACAGATACGCAGTATTTT.

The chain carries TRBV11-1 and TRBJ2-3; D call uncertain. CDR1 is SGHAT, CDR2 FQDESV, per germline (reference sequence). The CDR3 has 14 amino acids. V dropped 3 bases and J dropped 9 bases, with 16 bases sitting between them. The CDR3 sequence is CASSLMGIGETQYF. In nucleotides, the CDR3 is TGTGCCAGCAGCTTGATGGGGATTGGTGAAACGCAGTATTTT.

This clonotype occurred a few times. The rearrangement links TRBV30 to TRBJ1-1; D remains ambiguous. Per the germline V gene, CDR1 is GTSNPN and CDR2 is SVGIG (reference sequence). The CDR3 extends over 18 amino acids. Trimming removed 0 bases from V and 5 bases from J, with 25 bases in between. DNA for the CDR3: TGTGCCTGGAGTGTATATAGGGTCCTAGGAAGTGGTGGAACTGAAGCTTTCTTT. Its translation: CAWSVYRVLGSGGTEAFF.

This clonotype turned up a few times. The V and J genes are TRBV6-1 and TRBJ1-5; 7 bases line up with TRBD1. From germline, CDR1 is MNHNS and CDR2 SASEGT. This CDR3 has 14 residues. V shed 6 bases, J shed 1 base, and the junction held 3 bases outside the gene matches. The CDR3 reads CASREGASNQPQHF. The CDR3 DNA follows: TGTGCCAGCAGGGAGGGGGCAAGCAATCAGCCCCAGCATTTT.

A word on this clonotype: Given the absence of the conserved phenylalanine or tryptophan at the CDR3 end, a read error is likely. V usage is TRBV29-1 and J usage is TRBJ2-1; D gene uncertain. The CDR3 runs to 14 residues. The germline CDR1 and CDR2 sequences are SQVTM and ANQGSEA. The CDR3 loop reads CSVEDRLTYIEQFL. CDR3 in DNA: TGCAGCGTTGAAGATCGACTGACTTACATTGAGCAGTTCTTA.